The 3 T cell receptor beta chains in this list originate from one sample, sequenced in a study of blood T cell repertoires in COVID-19. The data were produced by immunoSEQ multiplex PCR, yet TCRdb's version contains in-frame clones alone and is incomplete. The repertoire consists of 200,000 to 300,000 clones, with approximately 81% occurring once and the leading ten covering 3.5% to 5%. The sequenced sample was peripheral blood. These receptor sequences come from a man aged 60 to 75 with acute or convalescent COVID-19.

This clone was seen only a few times. The chain couples TRBV7-9 to TRBJ1-6; no clear D. The CDR3 totals 14 residues. With 2 bases removed from V and 10 bases from J, the gap between germline ends came to 12 bases. Germline V gives CDR1 SEHNR, CDR2 FQNEAQ (reference sequence). The CDR3 nucleotides are TGTGCCAGCAGCTTATCCGGGGTTGGATCACCCCTCCACTTT. It specifies CASSLSGVGSPLHF.

The chain recombines TRBV6-6 with TRBJ2-2, with 8 positions matching TRBD2. V was pared by 2 bases and J by 5 bases, with 7 bases of the junction left unmatched. This CDR3 region has 16 residues. Germline CDR1 and CDR2: MNHNY and SVGAGI (reference sequence). Written as DNA, the CDR3 is TGTGCCAGCAGTTACCGGCGGGGGGTTAAGACCGGGGAGCTGTTTTTT. Residues: CASSYRRGVKTGELFF.

This clone was counted between two and nine times. The chain employs TRBV6-4 and TRBJ1-5; a possible D gene is TRBD1 (6 bases). Germline CDR1 and CDR2: MRHNA and SNTAGT. V lost 6 bases and J lost 0, with 24 bases in between. The CDR3 has 19 amino acids. The CDR3 protein is CASSSPPGQGRNSNQPQHF. As DNA, the CDR3 is TGTGCCAGCAGCAGTCCCCCTGGGCAGGGGAGAAATAGCAATCAGCCCCAGCATTTT.